Shown below are 21 T cell receptor beta chains from a single sample sequenced in a study of early T cells in non-severe SARS-CoV-2 infection. TCRdb processed the 5' RACE reads anew with MiXCR; each CDR3 protein has one entry. The table lists approximately 62,000 distinct CDR3 sequences, around 12% of them singletons, with less than 4.5% in the top ten. The source material was whole blood. The receptor set was obtained from an adult who was a healthcare worker with PCR-confirmed SARS-CoV-2 infection or an uninfected control (not recorded which).

This clonotype was detected many times. The rearrangement uses TRBV3-1 and TRBJ2-7; 12 bases agree with TRBD2. The CDR3 is made up of 16 amino acids. Per germline, CDR1 LGHDT and CDR2 YNNKEL (reference sequence). J lost 5 bases, V lost 4 bases, and 9 bases had no gene match. CDR3 coding DNA: TGTGCCAGCAGCCCCCAAGCTAGCGGGAGGGCCGACGAGCAGTACTTC. This translates into CASSPQASGRADEQYF.

This clonotype has just a few counts. This chain links TRBV19 with TRBJ1-5; D unclear. This CDR3 spans 16 amino acids. Germline V gene sequence: CDR1 LNHDA, CDR2 SQIVND (reference sequence). Trimming stripped 3 bases from V and 0 bases from J, with 12 bases between. CDR3 protein: CASSMPLSYSNQPQHF. Written as DNA, the CDR3 is TGTGCCAGTAGTATGCCCCTGAGTTATAGCAATCAGCCCCAGCATTTT.

The chain employs TRBV9 and TRBJ1-4, with 8 bases identical to TRBD1. The CDR3 totals 15 residues. Trimming took 4 bases from V and 2 from J; bases not matched to a gene: 4. The germline CDR1 and CDR2 sequences are SGDLS and YYNGEE. This CDR3 reads CASSPTGGTNEKLFF. CDR3 bases: TGTGCCAGCAGCCCAACAGGGGGGACTAATGAAAAACTGTTTTTT.

This chain uses TRBV4-1 with TRBJ2-6, with D unclear. This CDR3 comprises 17 residues. Germline CDR1 is MGHRA and CDR2 is YSYEKL. The V end was cut by 0 bases, the J end by 0 bases, with 9 bases between. The CDR3 DNA follows: TGCGCCAGCAGCCAAGATGTATTCATCTCTGGGGCCAACGTCCTGACTTTC. This translates into CASSQDVFISGANVLTF.

This clonotype was seen ten or more times. The chain is built from TRBV28 and TRBJ1-4, with TRBD1 as a possible D gene (6 bases). The V gene lost 8 bases and the J gene lost 0 bases, with 10 bases spanning the gap. Germline V lookup: CDR1 MDHEN, CDR2 SYDVKM. This CDR3 is built from 14 residues. CDR3 nucleotide sequence: TGTGCCAGCTGGGGGACAACAACTAATGAAAAACTGTTTTTT. Translating gives CASWGTTTNEKLFF.

A few counts support this clonotype. The chain has TRBV4-3 and TRBJ2-3; D gene uncertain. Trimming shortened V by 0 bases and J by 1 base, and 11 bases separated the two germline ends. The length of the CDR3 is 16 residues. Per the germline V gene, CDR1 is LGHNA and CDR2 is YSLEER. Here the CDR3 DNA reads TGCGCCAGCAGCCAAGATGGTTGGCGCGGCACAGATACGCAGTATTTT. It encodes CASSQDGWRGTDTQYF.

This rearrangement joins TRBV21-1 to TRBJ1-6. TRBV21-1 is reported as a pseudogene. This CDR3 has 16 amino acids. This CDR3 reads CASSKDHALADEILHF. In nucleotides, the CDR3 is TGTGCCAGCAGCAAAGATCACGCGTTGGCAGACGAAATCCTCCACTTT.

Only a few counts were recorded for this clonotype. V and J are TRBV6-1 and TRBJ2-1; 12 bases agree with TRBD2. The CDR3 is 14 amino acids. From germline, CDR1 is MNHNS and CDR2 SASEGT. J lost 9 bases, V lost 6 bases, and 6 bases had no gene match. This CDR3 is CASRKTSGGIEQFF. CDR3 nucleotide sequence: TGTGCCAGCAGAAAGACTAGCGGGGGCATTGAGCAGTTCTTC.

This chain links TRBV28 with TRBJ2-3, with 7 bases fitting TRBD2. Germline lookup yields CDR1 MDHEN and CDR2 SYDVKM. V gave up 1 base and J gave up 14 bases; unmatched junction bases: 6. The CDR3 sequence is 12 residues long. CDR3 residues: CASSLLTSELYF. In nucleotides, the CDR3 is TGTGCCAGCAGTTTATTAACTAGCGAATTGTATTTT. The full variable domain, with the rest looked up from reference TRBV28 and TRBJ2-3, is DVKVTQSSRYLVKRTGEKVFLECVQDMDHENMFWYRQDPGLGLRLIYFSYDVKMKEKGDIPEGYSVSREKKERFSLILESASTNQTSMYLCASSLLTSELYFGPGTRLTVL.

The chain couples TRBV7-2 to TRBJ2-1, with 13 positions matching TRBD2. J gave up 14 bases and V 5 bases, and 6 bases lay outside the gene matches. Germline loops: CDR1 SGHTA, CDR2 FQGNSA. The CDR3 runs to 13 residues. Here the CDR3 reads CASSIRTSGRKFF. The CDR3 DNA follows: TGTGCCAGCAGCATACGGACTAGCGGGAGAAAGTTCTTC.

This rearrangement joins TRBV3-2 to TRBJ1-1. TRBV3-2 is given as a pseudogene. This CDR3 has 12 amino acids. CDR3 coding DNA: TGTGCCAGCAGCCCTCAGAACACTGAAGTTTTCTTT. This translates into CASSPQNTEVFF.

This sequence joins TRBV29-1 and TRBJ2-3; D is possibly TRBD1 (5 bases). Germline-derived CDR1 and CDR2 are SQVTM and ANQGSEA. Deletions cut 4 bases from V and 1 base from J, with 6 bases between. CDR3 length: 12 residues. CDR3 DNA: TGCAGCGTTGCGACAGGCACAGATACGCAGTATTTT. This codes for CSVATGTDTQYF.

There are many counts of this clonotype. J is TRBJ2-1 and V is TRBV9; 7 bases agree with TRBD1. CDR3 length: 14 amino acids. The junction had 12 bases not matched to a gene; V was cut back by 3 bases and J by 12 bases. Germline lookup yields CDR1 SGDLS and CDR2 YYNGEE. Here the CDR3 DNA reads TGTGCCAGCAGCGGACAGGGATGGGGCCTGGGGCAGTTCTTC. Residues: CASSGQGWGLGQFF.

This clonotype occurred many times. This chain connects TRBV6-6 to TRBJ2-2; D perhaps matches TRBD2 (6 bases). Trimming took 2 bases from V and 2 from J, leaving 12 bases between them. From germline, CDR1 is MNHNY and CDR2 SVGAGI (reference sequence). This CDR3 contains 16 residues. CDR3 coding DNA: TGTGCCAGCAGTTACGTGGCGGGACTTAACACCGGGGAGCTGTTTTTT. Protein product: CASSYVAGLNTGELFF.

This clonotype was detected ten times or more. The chain employs TRBV6-5 and TRBJ2-1; 10 bases agree with TRBD2. Germline trimming cut 6 bases from V and 7 bases from J; bases unmatched to any gene: 6. The germline V gene encodes CDR1 MNHEY and CDR2 SVGAGI. The CDR3 spans 14 residues. CDR3: CASRELAGDNEQFF. For the CDR3, the DNA is TGTGCCAGCAGAGAGCTAGCGGGAGATAATGAGCAGTTCTTC.

This clonotype was seen repeatedly, ten times or more. The J gene is TRBJ2-5, the V gene TRBV7-7; 8 positions agree with TRBD2. The trim removed 3 bases at V and 2 bases at J, leaving 8 bases unmatched. Germline V gives CDR1 SSHAT, CDR2 FNYEAQ (reference sequence). The CDR3 is 16 amino acids. The DNA of the CDR3 is TGTGCCAGCAGCTTTTCTGCGGGGGGCGAGCAAGAGACCCAGTACTTC. This encodes CASSFSAGGEQETQYF. Variable domain in full (rest from reference TRBV7-7 and TRBJ2-5): GAGVSQSPRYKVTKRGQDVTLRCDPISSHATLYWYQQALGQGPEFLTYFNYEAQPDKSGLPSDRFSAERPEGSISTLTIQRTEQRDSAMYRCASSFSAGGEQETQYFGPGTRLLVL.

This rearrangement joins TRBV5-6 to TRBJ1-2, with D unresolved. The V gene's germline CDR1 is SGHDT and CDR2 YYEEEE. The CDR3 totals 14 residues. V lost 6 bases and J lost 5, with 17 bases in between. CDR3 nucleotide sequence: TGTGCCAGCAAAAGACGGCAGGTTGTGTATGGCTACACCTTC. Protein product: CASKRRQVVYGYTF.

The chain links TRBV29-1 to TRBJ2-3; unclear D gene. The CDR3 is 12 residues long. Germline assignment: CDR1 SQVTM and CDR2 ANQGSEA. Trimming shortened V by 4 bases and J by 3 bases, and 8 bases separated the two germline ends. CDR3 region: CSVVPATDTQYF. The DNA of the CDR3 is TGCAGCGTTGTCCCGGCGACAGATACGCAGTATTTT.

This clonotype has a count of ten or more. The chain uses TRBV2 and TRBJ2-6; D perhaps matches TRBD1 (6 bases). The CDR3 extends over 18 amino acids. Between the trimmed V and J ends, which lost 6 bases and 1 base, there was a span of 19 bases. The V gene's germline CDR1 is SNHLY and CDR2 FYNNEI. CDR3 in amino acids: CASSPDSVSRSGANVLTF. CDR3 DNA: TGTGCCAGCAGCCCGGACAGCGTCTCCCGATCTGGGGCCAACGTCCTGACTTTC. The entire variable domain, with the rest obtained from reference TRBV2 and TRBJ2-6, is as follows: EPEVTQTPSHQVTQMGQEVILRCVPISNHLYFYWYRQILGQKVEFLVSFYNNEISEKSEIFDDQFSVERPDGSNFTLKIRSTKLEDSAMYFCASSPDSVSRSGANVLTFGAGSRLTVL.

V gene TRBV11-2 combines with J gene TRBJ2-3; TRBD2 aligns across 13 bases. Germline CDR1 reads SGHAT; CDR2 reads FQNNGV. Trimming cost V 4 bases and J 5 bases; bases outside gene matches: 3. This CDR3 region has 15 residues. For the CDR3, the DNA is TGTGCCAGCAGCTGGACTAGCGGGGGTAGAGATACGCAGTATTTT. It is translated as CASSWTSGGRDTQYF. The full variable domain, its missing parts supplied by reference TRBV11-2 and TRBJ2-3, is EAGVAQSPRYKIIEKRQSVAFWCNPISGHATLYWYQQILGQGPKLLIQFQNNGVVDDSQLPKDRFSAERLKGVDSTLKIQPAKLEDSAVYLCASSWTSGGRDTQYFGPGTRLTVL.

This clonotype was observed a single time. A single base separates this from a much larger clone, so it may be a read error. The rearrangement uses TRBV3-1 and TRBJ1-1; D not certain. Germline CDR1 is LGHDT and CDR2 is YNNKEL (reference sequence). Trimming took 0 bases from V and 5 from J, leaving 4 bases between them. The CDR3 has 12 residues. The CDR3 nucleotides are TGTGCCAGCAGCCAAGAGGGAACTGAAGCTTTCTTT. Amino acid sequence: CASSQEGTEAFF.